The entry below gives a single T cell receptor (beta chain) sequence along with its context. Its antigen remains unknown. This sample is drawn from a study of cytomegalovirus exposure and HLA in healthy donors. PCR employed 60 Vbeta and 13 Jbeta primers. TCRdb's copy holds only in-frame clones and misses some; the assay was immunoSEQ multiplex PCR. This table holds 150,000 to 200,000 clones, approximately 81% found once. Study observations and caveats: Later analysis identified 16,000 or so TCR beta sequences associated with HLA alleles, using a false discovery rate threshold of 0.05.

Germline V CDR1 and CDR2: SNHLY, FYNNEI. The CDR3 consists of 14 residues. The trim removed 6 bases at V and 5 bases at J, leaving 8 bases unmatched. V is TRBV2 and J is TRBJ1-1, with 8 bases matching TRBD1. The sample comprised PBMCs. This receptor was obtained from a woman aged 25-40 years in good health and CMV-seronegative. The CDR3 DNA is TGTGCCAGCAGGACAGGGGTCGGTTGGACTGAAGCTTTCTTT. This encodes CASRTGVGWTEAFF.